This T cell receptor beta chain was recorded in a study of OX40 agonist ivuxolimab in advanced cancers. As for the study more broadly: The costimulatory receptor OX40 (CD134) was targeted by ivuxolimab, a fully human IgG2 agonistic monoclonal antibody. A male proportion of 82.7% and a mean age of approximately 55 years, ranging from about 20 to 80, were recorded for the dose-escalation cohort. Prior anti-PD-1, anti-PD-L1 or anti-CTLA-4 therapy was permitted, and checkpoint inhibitors had been received by less than 45% of dose-escalation patients. Intravenous ivuxolimab was administered to patients every 2 weeks at six dose levels: 0.01, 0.1, 0.3, 1.5, 3 and 10 mg/kg. Partial responses occurred in three dose-escalation patients: two with cutaneous melanoma and one with hepatocellular carcinoma. Of the 50 to 55 patients in dose escalation, around 20 had hepatocellular carcinoma, about 15 had melanoma, 9 had renal cell carcinoma and 9 had head and neck cancer. The paper describes the monotherapy dose-escalation part (N of about 50 patients) of the phase I trial of ivuxolimab. The purpose of peripheral TCRbeta sequencing was to test whether ivuxolimab changed TCR sequence diversity and led to clonal T-cell expansion.

Patients with autoimmune disease history or receiving systemic immunosuppression were excluded from the trial. In every dose cohort, peripheral blood was drawn for TCR sequencing at baseline, cycle 4 day 1, and cycle 7 day 1. Samples came from an open-label, multicenter, first-in-human phase I dose-escalation trial of ivuxolimab. Adults with locally advanced or metastatic head and neck squamous cell, hepatocellular, melanoma or renal cell carcinoma were enrolled in the trial. Before TCR sequencing, CD4+ T cells and CD8+ T cells from peripheral blood were sorted into separate populations. Trimming takes 5 bases off V and 0 bases off J; junction bases not matched to a gene: 6. The germline V gene specifies MDHEN as CDR1 and SYDVKM as CDR2. Including cysteine and phenylalanine, the CDR3 has 16 amino acids. Only the CDR3 DNA stays, 48 bases, in frame from base 1. Genomic DNA was isolated from the sorted cells so that the TCRbeta CDR3 region could be sequenced. The immunoSEQ Assay was used for sequencing of TCRbeta CDR3 regions. The clones in this table, taken by TCRdb from immuneACCESS, are in-frame only. Not every clone is retained; where verified, under half of the shortfall comes from an unresolved V gene, and the cause of the rest is unknown. The sample table holds more than 55,000 clones, of which around 90% were seen once. Of the sample, around 10% is held by the ten largest clones.

Regarding this clone: This clone's antigen is unknown. No base quality values were provided; no much bigger clone lies one nucleotide off.

Overall results and qualifications from the work: Low levels of normalized T-cell clonal expansion were also seen in some patients who did not respond. At doses of 0.1 to 3.0 mg/kg, clonal expansion of both CD4+ and CD8+ blood T cells was observed from baseline to week 6. Which antigens the clonally expanded peripheral T cells were specific for was not determined. After ivuxolimab, expanded clones were on average more numerous among CD8+ T cells than among CD4+ T cells. In the 0.1-3.0 mg/kg groups, partial responders had among the lowest normalized peripheral clonal expansion, particularly in CD8+ T cells.

The clonotype was recovered from an adult with an advanced solid tumor such as melanoma, head and neck, liver or kidney cancer. The receptor chain draws on TRBV28 and TRBJ1-1; TRBD1 lines up with 10 middle nucleotides. This sample comprised CD4+ or CD8+ T cells sorted from blood, obtained in a trial of the OX40 agonist ivuxolimab. The CDR3 here reads CASSHTDRGLNTEAFF. The nucleotide sequence reads as follows: TGTGCCAGCAGTCATACTGACAGGGGGCTGAACACTGAAGCTTTCTTT.